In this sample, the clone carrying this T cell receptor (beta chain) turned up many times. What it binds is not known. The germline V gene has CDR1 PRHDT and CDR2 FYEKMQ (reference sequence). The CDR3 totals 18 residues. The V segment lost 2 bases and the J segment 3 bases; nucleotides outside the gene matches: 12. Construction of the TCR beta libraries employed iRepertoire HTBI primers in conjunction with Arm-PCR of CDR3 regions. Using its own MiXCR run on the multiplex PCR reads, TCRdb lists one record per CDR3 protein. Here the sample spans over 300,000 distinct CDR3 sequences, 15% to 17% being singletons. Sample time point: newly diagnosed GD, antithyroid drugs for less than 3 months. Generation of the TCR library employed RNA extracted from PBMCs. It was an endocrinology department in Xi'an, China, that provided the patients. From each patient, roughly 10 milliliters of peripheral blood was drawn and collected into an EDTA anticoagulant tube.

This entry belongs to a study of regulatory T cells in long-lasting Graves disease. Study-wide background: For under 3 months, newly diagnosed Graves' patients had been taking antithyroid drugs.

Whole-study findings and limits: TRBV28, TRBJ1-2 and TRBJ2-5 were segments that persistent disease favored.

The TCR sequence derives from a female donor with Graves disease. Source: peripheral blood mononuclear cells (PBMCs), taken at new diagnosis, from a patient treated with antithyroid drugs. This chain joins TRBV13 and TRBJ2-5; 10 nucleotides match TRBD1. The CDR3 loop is CASSLTSLTGGPEETQYF. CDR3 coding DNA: TGTGCCAGCAGCTTAACTTCCCTGACAGGGGGCCCAGAAGAGACCCAGTACTTC. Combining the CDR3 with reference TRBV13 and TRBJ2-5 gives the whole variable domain AAGVIQSPRHLIKEKRETATLKCYPIPRHDTVYWYQQGPGQDPQFLISFYEKMQSDKGSIPDRFSAQQFSDYHSELNMSSLELGDSALYFCASSLTSLTGGPEETQYFGPGTRLLVL.